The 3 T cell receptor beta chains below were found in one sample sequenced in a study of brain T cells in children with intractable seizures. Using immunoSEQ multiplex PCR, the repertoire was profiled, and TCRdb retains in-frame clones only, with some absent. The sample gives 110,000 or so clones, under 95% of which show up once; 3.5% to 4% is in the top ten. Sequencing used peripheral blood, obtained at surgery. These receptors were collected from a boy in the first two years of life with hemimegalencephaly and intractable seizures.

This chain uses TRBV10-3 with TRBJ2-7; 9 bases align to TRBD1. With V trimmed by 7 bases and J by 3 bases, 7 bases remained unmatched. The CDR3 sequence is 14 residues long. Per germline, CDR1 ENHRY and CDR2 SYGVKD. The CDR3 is CAINRQGESYEQYF. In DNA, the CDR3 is TGTGCCATCAACCGACAGGGGGAAAGCTACGAGCAGTACTTC.

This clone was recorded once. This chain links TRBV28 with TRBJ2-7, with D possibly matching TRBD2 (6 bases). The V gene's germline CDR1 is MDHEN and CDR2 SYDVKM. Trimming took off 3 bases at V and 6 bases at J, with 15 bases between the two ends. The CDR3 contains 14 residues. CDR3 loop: CASSLGGGTGEQYF. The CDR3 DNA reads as TGTGCCAGCAGTTTGGGGGGAGGCACAGGCGAGCAGTACTTC.

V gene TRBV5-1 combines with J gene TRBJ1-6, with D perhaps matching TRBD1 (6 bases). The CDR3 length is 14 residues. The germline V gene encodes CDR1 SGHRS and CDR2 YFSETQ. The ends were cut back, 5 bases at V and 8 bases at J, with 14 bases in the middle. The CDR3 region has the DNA TGCGCCAGCAGTTCCAGGGGTGGGGATTCACCCCTCCACTTT. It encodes CASSSRGGDSPLHF.